Here is one TCR beta chain with its context. The antigen is unknown. The data originate from a study of shared clonotypes between healthy human individuals. General study results and limits: Several donors showed sharing of approximately 5% of naive CD4 clonotypes.

Selected positively for CCR7 and CD45RO-negative, naive CD8 cells excluded terminally differentiated effector memory CD45RA+ cells. Recent vaccinations or acute infections were absent in the healthy HIV-negative adult donors. Only in-frame clones appear in the TCRdb table, and some are missing; sequencing was by immunoSEQ multiplex PCR. Altogether hundreds of thousands of clones are present, 85% to 95% being singletons, with the ten largest covering 24%. Looked up from germline, CDR1 is LNHDA and CDR2 is SQIVND (reference sequence). The CDR3 is 13 amino acids. Trimming shortened V by 4 bases and J by 6 bases, and 13 bases separated the two germline ends.

The clonotype comes from a man younger than 45 in good health. The J gene is TRBJ2-7, the V gene TRBV19; D is ambiguous. Sequencing was performed on naive CD8+ T cells sorted from blood. The CDR3 DNA reads TGTGCCAGTAGTAAGACCCTCCTCATCGAGCAGTACTTC. Translation: CASSKTLLIEQYF.